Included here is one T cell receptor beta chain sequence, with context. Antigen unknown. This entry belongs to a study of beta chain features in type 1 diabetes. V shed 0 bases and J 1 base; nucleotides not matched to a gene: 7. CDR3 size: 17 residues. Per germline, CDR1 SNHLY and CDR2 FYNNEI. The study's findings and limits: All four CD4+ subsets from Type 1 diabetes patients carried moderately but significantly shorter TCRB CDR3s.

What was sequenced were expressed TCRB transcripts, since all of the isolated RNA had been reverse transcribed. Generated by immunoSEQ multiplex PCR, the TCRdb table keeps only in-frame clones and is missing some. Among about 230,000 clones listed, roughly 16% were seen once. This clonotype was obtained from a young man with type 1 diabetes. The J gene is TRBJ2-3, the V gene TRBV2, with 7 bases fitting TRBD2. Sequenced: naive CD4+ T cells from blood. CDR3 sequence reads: CASSEALTSGGTDTQYF. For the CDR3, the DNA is TGTGCCAGCAGTGAAGCGCTGACCAGCGGGGGCACAGATACGCAGTATTTT.